One sample yielded the 23 T cell receptor beta chains listed below, sequenced in a study of preoperative IRX-2 immunotherapy in early breast cancer. Treatment defined: preoperative locoregional IRX-2 cytokine immunotherapy. The assay was immunoSEQ multiplex PCR, and TCRdb's table has in-frame clones only and misses some. The sample yields more than 20,000 clones, 80% to 90% seen once. Sequences were derived from tumor tissue, sampled after IRX-2 immunotherapy. The receptors originated from a human donor with breast cancer.

This sequence joins TRBV11-3 and TRBJ1-3, with a possible D match to TRBD1 (5 bases). Trimming pared 0 bases from V and 2 bases from J, leaving 8 bases between. Germline CDR1 is SGHNT and CDR2 is YENEEA. CDR3 length: 15 amino acids. The CDR3 spells CASSLDGGTGNTIYF. The DNA of the CDR3 is TGTGCCAGCAGCTTAGACGGGGGAACTGGAAACACCATATATTTT.

V is TRBV5-1 and J is TRBJ2-5; 8 nucleotides line up with TRBD2. The CDR3 has 13 residues. V gave up 6 bases and J gave up 4 bases; unmatched junction bases: 5. Germline V lookup: CDR1 SGHRS, CDR2 YFSETQ. The chain's CDR3 is CASTGGGRETQYF. CDR3 bases: TGCGCCAGCACCGGGGGGGGGCGAGAGACCCAGTACTTC.

CDR3 in DNA: TGTGCCAGCAGCACCGGGTCCCTCTCCCTCCACTTT. It encodes CASSTGSLSLHF. The chain combines TRBV5-8 with TRBJ1-6; D is unclear. Trimming took 4 bases from V and 14 from J, leaving 13 bases between them. In germline, CDR1 is SGHTS, CDR2 YDEGEE. The CDR3 extends over 12 amino acids.

This clone was picked up one time. This chain links TRBV28 with TRBJ2-2; D may correspond to TRBD1 or TRBD2 (5 bases each). CDR3 length: 17 residues. The germline CDR1 and CDR2 sequences are MDHEN and SYDVKM. V shed 6 bases and J shed 0 bases, with 17 bases lying between them. The CDR3 region has the DNA TGTGCCAGCAGCCCCGATCCGGGGCAACCGAACACCGGGGAGCTGTTTTTT. It encodes CASSPDPGQPNTGELFF.

The chain employs TRBV4-2 and TRBJ2-2; D ambiguous. Germline V gene data show CDR1 as LGHNA and CDR2 as YNFKEQ. The CDR3 sequence is 15 residues long. Trimming stripped 0 bases from V and 0 bases from J, with 5 bases between. CDR3 protein: CASSQELSNTGELFF. The CDR3, as DNA: TGTGCCAGCAGCCAAGAACTTTCGAACACCGGGGAGCTGTTTTTT.

This chain connects TRBV29-1 to TRBJ2-5; no clear D gene. V dropped 6 bases and J dropped 0 bases, with 11 bases sitting between them. Germline V gene lookup returns CDR1 SQVTM and CDR2 ANQGSEA. The CDR3 sequence is 13 residues long. As DNA, the CDR3 is TGCAGCGTCAGGACGGTGTACCAAGAGACCCAGTACTTC. Its protein product is CSVRTVYQETQYF.

This chain joins TRBV29-1 and TRBJ1-1; TRBD1 agrees at 10 bases. The junction had 13 bases not matched to a gene; V was cut back by 6 bases and J by 0 bases. Germline loops: CDR1 SQVTM, CDR2 ANQGSEA. CDR3 length: 17 residues. CDR3 region: CSVLLTGGPFMNTEAFF. The CDR3 DNA sequence: TGCAGCGTCCTTTTGACAGGGGGCCCTTTTATGAACACTGAAGCTTTCTTT.

The chain uses TRBV11-3 and TRBJ1-4; D is perhaps TRBD1 (6 bases). V was shortened by 5 bases and J by 0 bases, with 13 bases between the two germline ends. Per the germline V gene, CDR1 is SGHNT and CDR2 is YENEEA. The CDR3 contains 16 residues. CDR3 DNA sequence: TGTGCCAGCAGCACACACAGGGTCCCAACTAATGAAAAACTGTTTTTT. Translated, it gives CASSTHRVPTNEKLFF.

J is TRBJ2-3 and V is TRBV5-6; TRBD2 might be the D (7 bases). Looked up from germline, CDR1 is SGHDT and CDR2 is YYEEEE. Trimming left V 0 bases short and J 1 base short, with 18 bases between. The CDR3 is 18 amino acids. CDR3 nucleotides: TGTGCCAGCAGCTTGGATCGGAATCTGCGGGGGCGCACAGATACGCAGTATTTT. This gives the protein CASSLDRNLRGRTDTQYF.

V and J are TRBV11-2 and TRBJ1-1, with D possibly TRBD1 on 5 matching bases. Per the germline V gene, CDR1 is SGHAT and CDR2 is FQNNGV. Trimming took off 6 bases at V and 1 base at J, with 12 bases between the two ends. The CDR3 sequence is 14 residues long. This CDR3 is CASRPGWQNTEAFF. CDR3 DNA sequence: TGTGCCAGCAGACCAGGGTGGCAGAACACTGAAGCTTTCTTT.

The J gene is TRBJ1-2, the V gene TRBV7-9; 9 bases are a match to TRBD1. CDR3 length: 13 amino acids. Trimming cost V 5 bases and J 5 bases; bases outside gene matches: 3. Germline CDR1 and CDR2: SEHNR and FQNEAQ (reference sequence). As DNA, the CDR3 is TGTGCCAGCAGCATCGGACAGGGGTATGGCTACACCTTC. This translates into CASSIGQGYGYTF.

V and J are TRBV6-1 and TRBJ1-6; perhaps TRBD1 as D (6 bases). CDR1 and CDR2 (germline): MNHNS, SASEGT. V gave up 3 bases and J gave up 7 bases, with 10 bases separating them. The CDR3 has 14 residues. CDR3 residues: CASSDIGGNSPLHF. DNA for the CDR3: TGTGCCAGCAGTGATATAGGGGGGAATTCACCCCTCCACTTT.

The J gene is TRBJ2-7, the V gene TRBV5-5; D ambiguous. Germline CDR1 reads SGHKS; CDR2 reads YYEKEE (reference sequence). The V gene lost 4 bases and the J gene lost 0 bases, with 11 bases spanning the gap. The CDR3 contains 14 residues. The CDR3 sequence: CASSLGFNSYEQYV. Written as DNA, the CDR3 is TGTGCCAGCAGCCTCGGGTTCAACTCCTACGAGCAGTACGTC.

The rearrangement uses TRBV7-9 and TRBJ2-3; weak D call: TRBD2 (6 bases). The CDR3 has 15 residues. Germline assignment: CDR1 SEHNR and CDR2 FQNEAQ (reference sequence). The V end was cut by 3 bases, the J end by 4 bases, with 14 bases between. The CDR3 DNA is TGTGCCAGCAGCTTTCCGGGACTGCCGGCAGATACGCAGTATTTT. This encodes CASSFPGLPADTQYF.

The chain links TRBV2 to TRBJ2-7, with D hard to call. Germline V gives CDR1 SNHLY, CDR2 FYNNEI. The CDR3 has 12 amino acids. Between the trimmed V and J ends, which lost 2 bases and 7 bases, there was a span of 9 bases. CDR3 DNA: TGTGCCAGCAGTGAACGGGCATGGGAGCAGTACGTC. Translating gives CASSERAWEQYV.

This chain uses TRBV6-4 with TRBJ1-2; no clear D gene. In germline, CDR1 is MRHNA, CDR2 SNTAGT. The CDR3 loop spans 15 amino acids. The V end lost 1 base, the J end lost 8 bases, and 17 bases lay between the germline ends. Written as DNA, the CDR3 is TGTGCCAGCAGTGACTACAAAGAGGGCCAGCGAGGCTACACCTTC. It is translated as CASSDYKEGQRGYTF.

The chain has TRBV7-9 and TRBJ1-1; the D is unclear. Germline V CDR1 and CDR2: SEHNR, FQNEAQ (reference sequence). This CDR3 has 14 amino acids. V was shortened by 1 base and J by 7 bases, with 13 bases between the two germline ends. The CDR3 reads CASSLVSDYDEAFF. CDR3 nucleotides: TGTGCCAGCAGCTTAGTATCGGACTACGATGAAGCTTTCTTT.

The chain couples TRBV6-4 to TRBJ2-3; 12 bases line up with TRBD1. V was pared by 3 bases and J by 3 bases, with 1 base of the junction left unmatched. Germline CDR1 and CDR2: MRHNA and SNTAGT. The CDR3 runs to 15 residues. The CDR3 DNA sequence: TGTGCCAGCAGTGAGGGACAGGGGGCTACAGATACGCAGTATTTT. Translated: CASSEGQGATDTQYF.

In this sample, this clone turned up once. The chain joins TRBV14 to TRBJ2-1; no firm D call. Germline CDR1 and CDR2: SGHDN and FVKESK. The CDR3 covers 17 residues. V was clipped by 4 bases and J by 0 bases, with 16 bases between them. For the CDR3, the DNA is TGTGCCAGCAGCCCACTCGACGGAAGGAGCTCCTACAATGAGCAGTTCTTC. Protein product: CASSPLDGRSSYNEQFF. Based on the CDR3 plus reference TRBV14 and TRBJ2-1, the full variable domain is EAGVTQFPSHSVIEKGQTVTLRCDPISGHDNLYWYRRVMGKEIKFLLHFVKESKQDESGMPNNRFLAERTGGTYSTLKVQPAELEDSGVYFCASSPLDGRSSYNEQFFGPGTRLTVL.

V and J are TRBV5-4 and TRBJ1-1; D gene unclear. CDR1 and CDR2 from the germline V gene are SGHNT and YYREEE (reference sequence). CDR3 length equals 12 residues. V dropped 4 bases and J dropped 10 bases, with 14 bases sitting between them. CDR3 DNA: TGTGCCAGCAGCCTGGGTAGGACGAGAGCTTTCTTT. This translates into CASSLGRTRAFF.

This chain uses TRBV6-1 with TRBJ1-3; D not resolved. Trimming took off 11 bases at V and 0 bases at J, with 11 bases between the two ends. The CDR3 runs 13 residues. CDR1 is MNHNS, CDR2 SASEGT, per germline. The CDR3, as DNA: TGTGCCTCCCAGGCTTTCTCTGGAAACACCATATATTTT. This gives the protein CASQAFSGNTIYF.

This chain links TRBV13 with TRBJ1-6; 8 bases fit TRBD1. With V trimmed by 5 bases and J by 7 bases, 4 bases remained unmatched. This CDR3 region has 14 residues. Germline-derived CDR1 and CDR2 are PRHDT and FYEKMQ (reference sequence). The CDR3 sequence: CASSLRGLNSPLHF. In DNA, the CDR3 is TGTGCCAGCAGCCTCAGGGGGCTAAATTCACCCCTCCACTTT.

The chain uses TRBV19 and TRBJ1-5, with D hard to call. The CDR3 totals 12 residues. V lost 3 bases to trimming and J lost 4 bases, with 4 bases between them. Germline V gene sequence: CDR1 LNHDA, CDR2 SQIVND (reference sequence). The CDR3 sequence is CASSMENQPQHF. Here the CDR3 DNA reads TGTGCCAGTAGTATGGAGAATCAGCCCCAGCATTTT.